Following are 3 T cell receptor beta chains from one sample sequenced in a study of identical twins. A single record per CDR3 protein comes from TCRdb applying MiXCR to the 5' RACE reads. The table has approximately 190,000 distinct CDR3 sequences, more than 15% seen once. Another study also made use of these data, one on T cells expressing NK-cell markers.

The sequenced material came from CD8+ T cells sorted from blood. The receptor source for this set is a woman aged 18-30 years in good health.

V and J are TRBV7-9 and TRBJ1-4; the match to TRBD1 covers 7 bases. This CDR3 is built from 14 residues. Trimming took 6 bases from V and 5 from J; bases not matched to a gene: 6. Germline loops: CDR1 SEHNR, CDR2 FQNEAQ (reference sequence). CDR3 in amino acids: CASRNDRVNEKLFF. In nucleotides, the CDR3 is TGTGCCAGCAGGAACGACAGGGTAAATGAAAAACTGTTTTTT.

This clonotype occurred a few times. The chain combines TRBV21-1 with TRBJ2-3; the table assigns TRBD2, which was not confirmed against the DNA. TRBV21-1 represents a pseudogene. This CDR3 has 12 residues. CDR3 amino acids: CASSKNPHTQYF. Here the CDR3 DNA reads TGTGCCAGCAGCAAAAACCCTCATACGCAGTATTTT.

The chain recombines TRBV11-2 with TRBJ2-7, with D hard to call. The germline V gene encodes CDR1 SGHAT and CDR2 FQNNGV. The CDR3 totals 15 residues. The V and J ends lost 0 bases and 2 bases respectively, with 11 bases between them. DNA of the CDR3: TGTGCCAGCAGCTTAGAAGGTCTCGGTACCTACGAGCAGTACTTC. Protein: CASSLEGLGTYEQYF.